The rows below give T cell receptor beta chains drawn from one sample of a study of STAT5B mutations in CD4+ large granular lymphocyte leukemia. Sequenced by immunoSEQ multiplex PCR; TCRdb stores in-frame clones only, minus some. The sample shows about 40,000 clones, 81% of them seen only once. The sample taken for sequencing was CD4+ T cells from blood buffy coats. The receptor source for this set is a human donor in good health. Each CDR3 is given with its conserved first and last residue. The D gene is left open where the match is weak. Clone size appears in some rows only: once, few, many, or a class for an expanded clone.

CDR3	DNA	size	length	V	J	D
CASSSSGTSYEQYF	.	.	14	TRBV7-9	TRBJ2-7	.
CASSATGTGGEKLFF	TGTGCCAGCAGCGCAACCGGGACAGGGGGCGAAAAACTGTTTTTT	.	15	TRBV9	TRBJ1-4	TRBD1
CASSPLTGRQETQYF	TGTGCCAGTAGTCCTTTGACAGGCCGACAAGAGACCCAGTACTTC	.	15	TRBV19	TRBJ2-5	.
CASSPRAEETQYF	TGTGCCAGCAGCCCAAGGGCAGAAGAGACCCAGTACTTC	.	13	TRBV7-7	TRBJ2-5	.
CASSSSKLGYNEQFF	TGTGCCAGCAGTTCCTCTAAGTTGGGCTACAATGAGCAGTTCTTC	.	15	TRBV27	TRBJ2-1	.
CASSSTALGNTEAFF	TGTGCCAGCAGTAGCACAGCCCTAGGGAACACTGAAGCTTTCTTT	.	15	TRBV25-1	TRBJ1-1	.
CASSHGGLGQGYTF	TGTGCCAGCAGCCACGGCGGGCTAGGCCAGGGCTACACCTTC	.	14	TRBV7-3	TRBJ1-2	.
CASSSPSRHYGYTF	TGTGCCAGCAGTTCCCCCTCCCGGCACTATGGCTACACCTTC	.	14	TRBV6-6	TRBJ1-2	.
CASSQEGRADNEQFF	TGCGCCAGCAGCCAAGAAGGCAGGGCCGACAATGAGCAGTTCTTC	.	15	TRBV4-3	TRBJ2-1	.
CASSSPTEAFF	TGTGCCAGTAGCAGCCCCACTGAAGCTTTCTTT	.	11	TRBV19	TRBJ1-1	.
CAISPLAGGPAEQYF	TGTGCCATCAGCCCCTTAGCGGGAGGGCCTGCCGAGCAGTACTTC	.	15	TRBV10-3	TRBJ2-7	TRBD2
CAISERPLGGDHEQYF	TGTGCCATCAGTGAGAGGCCCCTGGGTGGTGACCACGAGCAGTACTTC	.	16	TRBV10-3	TRBJ2-7	.
CASSLSGGGSTPQHF	TGTGCCAGCAGTTTATCGGGGGGGGGAAGCACGCCCCAGCATTTT	.	15	TRBV27	TRBJ1-5	.
CAIRGTGSSPLHF	TGTGCCATCAGGGGGACAGGGTCTTCACCCCTCCACTTT	few	13	TRBV10-3	TRBJ1-6	TRBD1
CASSFPGQRTDTQYF	TGTGCCAGCAGCTTTCCGGGACAACGCACAGATACGCAGTATTTT	.	15	TRBV7-2	TRBJ2-3	.
CASTGQGGKETQYF	TGTGCCAGCACGGGACAGGGTGGGAAAGAGACCCAGTACTTC	.	14	TRBV6-1	TRBJ2-5	TRBD1
CASSPGGNEKLFF	TGTGCCAGCAGCCCCGGGGGTAATGAAAAACTGTTTTTT	.	13	TRBV7-2	TRBJ1-4	.
CASSSAGGYTGELFF	TGTGCCAGCAGTTCAGCGGGGGGTTACACCGGGGAGCTGTTTTTT	.	15	TRBV9	TRBJ2-2	TRBD2
CASSLLGITGELFF	TGTGCCAGCAGCTTATTGGGGATAACCGGGGAGCTGTTTTTT	.	14	TRBV7-3	TRBJ2-2	.
CASSSGRTISSYNEQFF	TGTGCCAGCAGCTCAGGACGGACGATTAGCTCCTACAATGAGCAGTTCTTC	once	17	TRBV7-3	TRBJ2-1	.
CASSTMGPQKYNEQFF	TGTGCCAGCAGTACAATGGGCCCACAGAAGTACAATGAGCAGTTCTTC	.	16	TRBV7-9	TRBJ2-1	.
CASSARQGSGNTIYF	TGTGCCAGCAGTGCCCGGCAGGGCTCTGGAAACACCATATATTTT	.	15	TRBV2	TRBJ1-3	.
CASSQGHSTSGSRADTQYF	TGCGCCAGCAGCCAAGGCCACTCTACTAGCGGGAGCCGCGCAGATACGCAGTATTTT	.	19	TRBV4-3	TRBJ2-3	TRBD2
CASIQGRERNTEAFF	TGTGCCAGTATACAGGGCCGAGAACGGAACACTGAAGCTTTCTTT	.	15	TRBV19	TRBJ1-1	.
CASSPPNRGQSYEQYF	TGTGCCAGCTCACCACCGAATAGGGGACAGTCGTACGAGCAGTACTTC	.	16	TRBV18	TRBJ2-7	TRBD1
CASSRQGDLGSPLHF	TGTGCCAGCAGTCGACAGGGGGATTTAGGGTCACCCCTCCACTTT	.	15	TRBV6-4	TRBJ1-6	TRBD1
CASSVAGTGANVLTF	TGTGCCAGCAGCGTAGCAGGGACTGGGGCCAACGTCCTGACTTTC	few	15	TRBV9	TRBJ2-6	.
CASSLRQGASYEQYF	TGTGCCAGCAGCCTTCGACAGGGGGCCTCCTACGAGCAGTACTTC	.	15	TRBV9	TRBJ2-7	TRBD1
CASSQESRDSSYEQYF	TGTGCCAGCAGCCAAGAGAGCCGGGACAGTAGTTACGAGCAGTACTTC	once	16	TRBV4-2	TRBJ2-7	TRBD1
CASSLFGGQGTDTQYF	TGTGCCAGCAGCTTGTTCGGTGGACAGGGGACAGATACGCAGTATTTT	once	16	TRBV5-4	TRBJ2-3	TRBD1
CASSIPGQGVSRPQHF	TGTGCCAGCAGTATTCCGGGACAGGGGGTATCGCGGCCCCAGCATTTT	.	16	TRBV28	TRBJ1-5	TRBD1
CASSTTGTETYEQYF	TGTGCCAGCAGTACAACCGGGACAGAGACCTACGAGCAGTACTTC	.	15	TRBV7-2	TRBJ2-7	TRBD1
CAWSAAYEQYF	TGTGCCTGGAGTGCTGCCTACGAGCAGTACTTC	.	11	TRBV30	TRBJ2-7	.
CASSLGSSYNSPLHF	TGCGCCAGCAGCTTGGGGAGCTCCTATAATTCACCCCTCCACTTT	few	15	TRBV5-1	TRBJ1-6	.
CASRPILAGGAYEQYF	TGTGCCAGCAGACCCATTCTAGCGGGAGGGGCCTACGAGCAGTACTTC	.	16	TRBV11-2	TRBJ2-7	TRBD2
CASSLALGLNTIYF	TGTGCCAGCAGCTTGGCGTTGGGCTTAAACACCATATATTTT	few	14	TRBV5-6	TRBJ1-3	.
CASSLRGQPQHF	TGTGCCAGCAGCCTCAGGGGTCAGCCCCAGCATTTT	.	12	TRBV5-4	TRBJ1-5	.
CASSQDVARQGEKLFF	TGCGCCAGCAGCCAAGATGTCGCAAGGCAAGGGGAAAAACTGTTTTTT	.	16	TRBV4-1	TRBJ1-4	.
CASRPGQGSYEQYF	TGCGCCAGTAGACCGGGACAGGGGTCCTACGAGCAGTACTTC	few	14	TRBV10-2	TRBJ2-7	TRBD1
CASSLDRGRAYGYTF	TGTGCCAGCAGCTTGGACCGGGGCCGGGCCTATGGCTACACCTTC	.	15	TRBV5-6	TRBJ1-2	.
CASSQEGGLAKLDTQYF	TGCGCCAGCAGCCAAGAGGGGGGACTAGCAAAGTTGGATACGCAGTATTTT	.	17	TRBV4-1	TRBJ2-3	TRBD2
CASSRNFRTGASQEAFF	TGTGCCAGTAGCCGAAACTTCCGGACAGGGGCGTCACAGGAAGCTTTCTTT	.	17	TRBV19	TRBJ1-1	TRBD1
CASRKGGDRAGGYTF	TGTGCCAGCAGAAAAGGGGGAGACAGGGCGGGTGGCTACACCTTC	.	15	TRBV6-5	TRBJ1-2	TRBD1
CATRQVDNSPLHF	TGTGCCACCCGACAGGTAGATAATTCACCCCTCCACTTT	few	13	TRBV19	TRBJ1-6	.
CASSRSGDRGYGYTF	TGTGCCAGCAGCCGATCAGGGGACAGGGGTTATGGCTACACCTTC	.	15	TRBV11-3	TRBJ1-2	TRBD1
CAWSDLLDTQYF	TGTGCCTGGAGTGACCTCTTAGATACGCAGTATTTT	few	12	TRBV30	TRBJ2-3	.
CASRSTVNTEAFF	TGCGCCAGCAGATCTACAGTGAACACTGAAGCTTTCTTT	.	13	TRBV4-3	TRBJ1-1	.
CASSLGFQGHFYGYTF	TGTGCCAGCAGCTTGGGGTTTCAGGGCCATTTCTATGGCTACACCTTC	.	16	TRBV5-8	TRBJ1-2	.
CAWRGLAGNTGELFF	TGTGCCTGGAGGGGACTAGCGGGGAACACCGGGGAGCTGTTTTTT	.	15	TRBV30	TRBJ2-2	TRBD2
CASRPKDVYEQYF	TGTGCCAGCAGGCCTAAGGACGTCTACGAGCAGTACTTC	.	13	TRBV6-5	TRBJ2-7	.
CASRSGTGHYEQYF	TGTGCCAGCAGATCCGGGACAGGGCATTACGAGCAGTACTTC	.	14	TRBV6-5	TRBJ2-7	TRBD1
CASSQEGQGALVAFF	TGTGCCAGCAGCCAAGAGGGACAGGGGGCCTTAGTAGCTTTCTTT	few	15	TRBV4-2	TRBJ1-1	TRBD1
CAISSVDTQYF	TGTGCCATCAGTTCCGTCGATACGCAGTATTTT	.	11	TRBV10-3	TRBJ2-3	.